There are a few counts of the clone carrying this T cell receptor (beta chain). In the original workflow: Amplification of reference gene primers provided the estimated nucleated cell counts. The table came from immunoSEQ multiplex PCR; TCRdb's copy has only in-frame clones and leaves some out. The DNA was the basis for D and trimming; V, J and clone size are from that table. The table lists about 220,000 clones, approximately 90% of them singletons. This sample stems from a study of blood T cell repertoires in COVID-19. CDR3 length: 15 residues. Deletions cut 3 bases from V and 3 bases from J, with 12 bases between. From germline, CDR1 is KGHSH and CDR2 LQKENI. The study drew participants aged about 18 to 90 years from fewer than 30 US areas. Researchers sorted participants into cohorts using their self-reported clinical history.

Sequenced material: PBMCs or T cells enriched from blood (not recorded which). The chain carries TRBV18 and TRBJ2-1, with TRBD2 as a possible D gene (5 bases). The clonotype originates from a woman aged 40 to 50 with acute COVID-19. The CDR3 sequence is CASSPLGGFYNEQFF. The CDR3 bases are TGTGCCAGCTCACCCTTAGGCGGGTTCTACAATGAGCAGTTCTTC.